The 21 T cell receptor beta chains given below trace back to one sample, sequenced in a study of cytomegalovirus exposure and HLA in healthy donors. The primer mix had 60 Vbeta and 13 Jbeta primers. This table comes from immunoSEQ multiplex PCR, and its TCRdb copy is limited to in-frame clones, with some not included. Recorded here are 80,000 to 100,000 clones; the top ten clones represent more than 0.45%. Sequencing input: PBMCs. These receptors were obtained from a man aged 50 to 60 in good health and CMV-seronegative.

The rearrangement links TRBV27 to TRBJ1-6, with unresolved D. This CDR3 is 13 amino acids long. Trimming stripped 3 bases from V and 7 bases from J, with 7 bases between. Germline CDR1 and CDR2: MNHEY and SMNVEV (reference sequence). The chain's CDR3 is CASSLIVNSPLHF. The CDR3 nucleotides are TGTGCCAGCAGTTTGATAGTGAATTCACCCCTCCACTTT.

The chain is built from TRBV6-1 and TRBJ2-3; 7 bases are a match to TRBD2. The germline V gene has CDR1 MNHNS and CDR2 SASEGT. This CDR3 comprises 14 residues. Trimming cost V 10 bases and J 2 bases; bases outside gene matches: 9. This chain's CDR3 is CATGGLSNTDTQYF. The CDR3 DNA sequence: TGTGCCACCGGGGGACTAAGTAACACAGATACGCAGTATTTT.

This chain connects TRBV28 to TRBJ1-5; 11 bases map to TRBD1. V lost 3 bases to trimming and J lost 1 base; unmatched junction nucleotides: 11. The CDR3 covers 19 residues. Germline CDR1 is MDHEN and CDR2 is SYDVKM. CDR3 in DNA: TGTGCCAGCAGTTTCTGGTCGGGGACAGGGGGGAGAAGCAATCAGCCCCAGCATTTT. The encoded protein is CASSFWSGTGGRSNQPQHF.

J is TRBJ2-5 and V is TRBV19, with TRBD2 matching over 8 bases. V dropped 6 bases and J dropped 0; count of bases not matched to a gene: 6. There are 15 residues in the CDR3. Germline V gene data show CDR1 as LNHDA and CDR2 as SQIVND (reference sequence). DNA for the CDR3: TGTGCCAGTAGCGGTAGCGGGGTGTACCAAGAGACCCAGTACTTC. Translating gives CASSGSGVYQETQYF.

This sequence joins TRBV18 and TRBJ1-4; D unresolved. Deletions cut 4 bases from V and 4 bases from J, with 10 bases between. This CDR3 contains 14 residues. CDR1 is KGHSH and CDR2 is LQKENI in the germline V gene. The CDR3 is CASSLNSNNEKLFF. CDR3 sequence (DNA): TGTGCCAGCTCACTGAACAGCAATAATGAAAAACTGTTTTTT. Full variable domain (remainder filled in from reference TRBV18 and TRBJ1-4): NAGVMQNPRHLVRRRGQEARLRCSPMKGHSHVYWYRQLPEEGLKFMVYLQKENIIDESGMPKERFSAEFPKEGPSILRIQQVVRGDSAAYFCASSLNSNNEKLFFGSGTQLSVL.

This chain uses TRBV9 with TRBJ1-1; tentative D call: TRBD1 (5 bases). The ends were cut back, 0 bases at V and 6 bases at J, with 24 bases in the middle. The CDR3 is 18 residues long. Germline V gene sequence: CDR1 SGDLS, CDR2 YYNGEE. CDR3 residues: CASSVVGVGVSQMAEAFF. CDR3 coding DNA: TGTGCCAGCAGCGTAGTGGGTGTAGGGGTGAGTCAAATGGCTGAAGCTTTCTTT.

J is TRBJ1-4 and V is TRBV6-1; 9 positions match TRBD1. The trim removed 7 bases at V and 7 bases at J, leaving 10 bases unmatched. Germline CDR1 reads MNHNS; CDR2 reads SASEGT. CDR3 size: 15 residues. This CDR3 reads CASKGTGFDGEKLFF. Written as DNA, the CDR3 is TGTGCCAGCAAGGGGACAGGGTTTGATGGTGAAAAACTGTTTTTT.

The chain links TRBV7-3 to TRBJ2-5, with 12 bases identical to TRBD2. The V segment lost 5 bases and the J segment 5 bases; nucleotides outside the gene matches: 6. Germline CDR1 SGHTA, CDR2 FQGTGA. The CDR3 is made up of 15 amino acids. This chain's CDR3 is CASSPTSGGFETQYF. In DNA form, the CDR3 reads TGTGCCAGCAGCCCAACTAGCGGGGGGTTTGAGACCCAGTACTTC.

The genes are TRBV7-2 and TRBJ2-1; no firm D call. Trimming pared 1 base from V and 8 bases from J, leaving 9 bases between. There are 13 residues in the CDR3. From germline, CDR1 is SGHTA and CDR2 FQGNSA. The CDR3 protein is CASSLGQFDEQFF. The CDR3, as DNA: TGTGCCAGCAGCTTAGGGCAGTTCGATGAGCAGTTCTTC.

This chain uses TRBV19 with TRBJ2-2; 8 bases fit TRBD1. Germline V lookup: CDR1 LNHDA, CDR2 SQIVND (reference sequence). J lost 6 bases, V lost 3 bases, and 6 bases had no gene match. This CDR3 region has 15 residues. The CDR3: CASSIPGGNAGELFF. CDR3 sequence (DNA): TGTGCCAGTAGTATCCCAGGGGGCAATGCCGGGGAGCTGTTTTTT.

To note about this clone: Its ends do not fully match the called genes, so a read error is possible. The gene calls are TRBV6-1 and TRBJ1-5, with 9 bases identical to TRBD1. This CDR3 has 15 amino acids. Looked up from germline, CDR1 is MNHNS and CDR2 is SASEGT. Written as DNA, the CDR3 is TGCGGCACCATCATGGGGACAGGGCACAATCAGCCCCAGCATTTT. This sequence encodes CGTIMGTGHNQPQHF.

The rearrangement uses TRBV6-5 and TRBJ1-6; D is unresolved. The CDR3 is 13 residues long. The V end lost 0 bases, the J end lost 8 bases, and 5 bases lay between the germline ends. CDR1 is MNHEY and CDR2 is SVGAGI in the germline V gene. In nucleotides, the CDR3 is TGTGCCAGCAGTTACTCGGGAGATTCACCCCTCCACTTT. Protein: CASSYSGDSPLHF.

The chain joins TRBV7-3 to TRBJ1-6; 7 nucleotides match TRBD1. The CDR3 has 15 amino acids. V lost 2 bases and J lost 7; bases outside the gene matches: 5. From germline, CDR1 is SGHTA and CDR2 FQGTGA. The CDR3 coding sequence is TGTGCCAGCAGCTTAGAGAGGGGGCAAAATTCACCCCTCCACTTT. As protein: CASSLERGQNSPLHF.

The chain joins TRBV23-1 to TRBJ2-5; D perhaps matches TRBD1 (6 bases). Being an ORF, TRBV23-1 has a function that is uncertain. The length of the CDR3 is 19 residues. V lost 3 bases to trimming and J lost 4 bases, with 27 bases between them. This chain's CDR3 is CASSQGRVGYDRRLETQYF. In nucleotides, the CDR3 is TGCGCCAGCAGTCAGGGACGAGTGGGGTACGACAGGCGCCTAGAGACCCAGTACTTC.

CDR3 sequence reads: CASSLRGGHGELFF. In DNA, the CDR3 is TGTGCCAGTAGTCTTAGGGGAGGGCACGGGGAGCTGTTTTTT. The chain combines TRBV19 with TRBJ2-2, with TRBD2 matching over 7 bases. The length of the CDR3 is 14 residues. From germline, CDR1 is LNHDA and CDR2 SQIVND (reference sequence). Trimming took 5 bases from V and 7 from J; bases not matched to a gene: 7.

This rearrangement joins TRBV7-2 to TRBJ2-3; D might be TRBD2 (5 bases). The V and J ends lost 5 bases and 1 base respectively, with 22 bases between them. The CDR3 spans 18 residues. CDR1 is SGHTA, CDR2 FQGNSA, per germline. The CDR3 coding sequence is TGTGCCAGCAGCGACCTAGCTATCAGCCCATTTGGCACAGATACGCAGTATTTT. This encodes CASSDLAISPFGTDTQYF.

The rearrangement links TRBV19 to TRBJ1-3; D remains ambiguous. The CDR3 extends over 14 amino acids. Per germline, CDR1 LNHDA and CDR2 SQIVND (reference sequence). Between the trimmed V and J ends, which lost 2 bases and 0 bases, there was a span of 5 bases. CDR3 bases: TGTGCCAGTAGTATACTTATCTCTGGAAACACCATATATTTT. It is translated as CASSILISGNTIYF.

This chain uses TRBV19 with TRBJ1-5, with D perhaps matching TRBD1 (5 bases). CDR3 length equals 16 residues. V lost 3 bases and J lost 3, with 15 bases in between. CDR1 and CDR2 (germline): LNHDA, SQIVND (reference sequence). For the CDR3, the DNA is TGTGCCAGTAGTATTCAGGGAAACTCCTACAATCAGCCCCAGCATTTT. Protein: CASSIQGNSYNQPQHF.

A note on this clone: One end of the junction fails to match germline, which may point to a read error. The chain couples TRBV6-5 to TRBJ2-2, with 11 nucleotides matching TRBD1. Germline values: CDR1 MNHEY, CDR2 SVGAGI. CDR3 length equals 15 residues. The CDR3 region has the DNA TGTGCCAGCGGTTATGGGACAGGGGGCACCGGGGAGCTGTTTTTT. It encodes CASGYGTGGTGELFF.

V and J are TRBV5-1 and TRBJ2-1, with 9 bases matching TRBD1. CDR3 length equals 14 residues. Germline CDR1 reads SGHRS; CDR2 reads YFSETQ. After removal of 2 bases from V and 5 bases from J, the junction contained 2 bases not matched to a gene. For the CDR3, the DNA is TGCGCCAGCAGCTTTGGGGACAGGGACAATGAGCAGTTCTTC. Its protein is CASSFGDRDNEQFF.

CDR3 loop: CASSPRTDFYEQYF. CDR3 DNA: TGTGCCAGCAGCCCCAGGACAGATTTCTACGAGCAGTACTTC. This chain connects TRBV9 to TRBJ2-7, with D perhaps matching TRBD1 (6 bases). The germline CDR1 and CDR2 sequences are SGDLS and YYNGEE. The CDR3 is 14 residues long. Trimming cost V 4 bases and J 3 bases, with 14 bases left between them.